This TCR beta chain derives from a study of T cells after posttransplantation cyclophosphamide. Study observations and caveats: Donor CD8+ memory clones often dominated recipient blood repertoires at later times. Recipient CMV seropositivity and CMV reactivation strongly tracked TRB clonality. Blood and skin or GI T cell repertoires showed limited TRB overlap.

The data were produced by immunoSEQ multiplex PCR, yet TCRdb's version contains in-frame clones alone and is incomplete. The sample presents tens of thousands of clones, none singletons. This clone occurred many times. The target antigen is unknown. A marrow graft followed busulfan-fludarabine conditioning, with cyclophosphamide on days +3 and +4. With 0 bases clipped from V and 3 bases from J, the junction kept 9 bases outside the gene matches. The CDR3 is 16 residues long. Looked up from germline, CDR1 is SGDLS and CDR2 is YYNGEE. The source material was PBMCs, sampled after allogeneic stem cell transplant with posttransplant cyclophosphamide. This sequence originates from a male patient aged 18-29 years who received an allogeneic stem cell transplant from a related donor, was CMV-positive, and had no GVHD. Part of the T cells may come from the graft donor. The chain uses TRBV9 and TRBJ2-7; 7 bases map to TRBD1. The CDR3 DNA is TGTGCCAGCAGCGTAGGAGACCTGGGACAGAACTACGAGCAGTACTTC. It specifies CASSVGDLGQNYEQYF.